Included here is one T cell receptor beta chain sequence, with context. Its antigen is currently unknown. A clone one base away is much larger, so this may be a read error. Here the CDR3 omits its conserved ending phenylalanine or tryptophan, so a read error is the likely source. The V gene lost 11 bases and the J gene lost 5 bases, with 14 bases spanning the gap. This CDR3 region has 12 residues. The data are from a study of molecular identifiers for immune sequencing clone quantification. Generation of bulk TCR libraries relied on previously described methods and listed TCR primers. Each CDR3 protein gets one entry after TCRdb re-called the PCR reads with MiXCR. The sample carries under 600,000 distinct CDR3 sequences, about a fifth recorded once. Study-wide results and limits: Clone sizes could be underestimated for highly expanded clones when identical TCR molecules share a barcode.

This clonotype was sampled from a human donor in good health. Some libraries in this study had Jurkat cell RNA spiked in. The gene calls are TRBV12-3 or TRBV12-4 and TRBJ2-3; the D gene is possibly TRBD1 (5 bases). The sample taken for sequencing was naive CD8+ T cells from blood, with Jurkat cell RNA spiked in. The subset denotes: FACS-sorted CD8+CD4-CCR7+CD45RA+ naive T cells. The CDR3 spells CAVGQVKDTQYS. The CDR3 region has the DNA TGTGCCGTGGGGCAGGTTAAAGATACGCAGTATTCT.